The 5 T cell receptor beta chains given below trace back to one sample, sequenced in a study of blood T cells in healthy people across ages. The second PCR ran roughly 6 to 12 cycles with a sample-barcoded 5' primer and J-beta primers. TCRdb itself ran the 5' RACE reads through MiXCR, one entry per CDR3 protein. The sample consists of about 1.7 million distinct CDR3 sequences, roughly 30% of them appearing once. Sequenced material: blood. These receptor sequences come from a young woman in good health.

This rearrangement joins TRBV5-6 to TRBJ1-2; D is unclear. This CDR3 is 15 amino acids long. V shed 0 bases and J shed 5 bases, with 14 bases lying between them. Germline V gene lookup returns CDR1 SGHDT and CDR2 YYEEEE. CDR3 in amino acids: CASSLDPTARYGYTF. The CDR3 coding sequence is TGTGCCAGCAGCTTGGACCCGACGGCGAGATATGGCTACACCTTC.

CDR3 nucleotide sequence: TGCGCCAGCAGCTTACCAGAGTTCACTGAAGCTTTCTTT. Encoded protein: CASSLPEFTEAFF. The chain employs TRBV5-1 and TRBJ1-1; no firm D call. Germline lookup yields CDR1 SGHRS and CDR2 YFSETQ. Deletions cut 2 bases from V and 4 bases from J, with 9 bases between. The CDR3 is 13 amino acids.

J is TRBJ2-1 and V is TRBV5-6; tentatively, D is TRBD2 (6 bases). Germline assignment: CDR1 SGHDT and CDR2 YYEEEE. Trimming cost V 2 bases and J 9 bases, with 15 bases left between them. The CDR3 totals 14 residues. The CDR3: CASSFGDSRGEQFF. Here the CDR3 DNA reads TGTGCCAGCAGCTTTGGGGACTCACGGGGTGAGCAGTTCTTC.

This CDR3 is CASSIGPGGVQYF. CDR3 nucleotide sequence: TGTGCCAGCAGCATCGGGCCAGGTGGGGTGCAGTACTTC. The gene calls are TRBV9 and TRBJ2-7; no clear D gene. Germline CDR1 is SGDLS and CDR2 is YYNGEE. The ends were cut back, 4 bases at V and 9 bases at J, with 17 bases in the middle. The CDR3 loop spans 13 amino acids.

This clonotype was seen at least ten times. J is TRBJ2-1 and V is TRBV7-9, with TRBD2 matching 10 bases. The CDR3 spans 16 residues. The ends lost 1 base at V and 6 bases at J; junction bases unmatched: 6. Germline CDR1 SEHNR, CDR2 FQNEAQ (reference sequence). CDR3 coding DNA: TGTGCCAGCAGCTTAGTTCAACTAGCGGGGAGCAATGAGCAGTTCTTC. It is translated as CASSLVQLAGSNEQFF.